The clone carrying this T cell receptor (beta chain) was seen ten or more times. Its antigen is undetermined. The data were taken from a study of molecular identifiers for immune sequencing clone quantification. Overall study results and limits: Effector cells kept over 99% of their molecules in clones above 20 RNA copies, while naive cells kept under 1% there.

Germline CDR1 LGHDT, CDR2 YNNKEL (reference sequence). CDR3 length: 14 amino acids. The junction had 4 bases not matched to a gene; V was cut back by 0 bases and J by 6 bases. Using its own MiXCR run on the PCR reads, TCRdb lists one record per CDR3 protein. This sample yields about half a million distinct CDR3 sequences, of which about 26% are seen a single time; around 0.76% belongs to the top ten. The authors sorted naive CD8 T cells as CD8+CD4-CCR7+CD45RA+. The sequence derives from a human donor in good health. Some libraries in this study had Jurkat cell RNA spiked in. The material sequenced was naive CD8+ T cells from blood, with Jurkat cell RNA spiked in. Noted subset: FACS-sorted CD8+CD4-CCR7+CD45RA+ naive T cells. V is TRBV3-1 and J is TRBJ2-7, with 8 bases fitting TRBD2. The DNA of the CDR3 is TGTGCCAGCAGCCAAGACGGTAGCGGGGCCGAGCAGTACTTC. It is translated as CASSQDGSGAEQYF.